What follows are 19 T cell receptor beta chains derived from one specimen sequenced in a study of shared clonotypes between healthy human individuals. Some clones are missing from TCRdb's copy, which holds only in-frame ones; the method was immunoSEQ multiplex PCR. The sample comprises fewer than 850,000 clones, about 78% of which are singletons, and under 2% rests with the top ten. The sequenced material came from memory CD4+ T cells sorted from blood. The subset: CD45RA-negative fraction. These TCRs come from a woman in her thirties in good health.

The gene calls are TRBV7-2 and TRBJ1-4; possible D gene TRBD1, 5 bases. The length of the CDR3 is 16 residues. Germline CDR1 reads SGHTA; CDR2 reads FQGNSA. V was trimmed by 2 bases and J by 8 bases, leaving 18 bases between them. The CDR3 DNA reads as TGTGCCAGCAGCTTACATTCTGACAGTCGCCAGGAAAAACTGTTTTTT. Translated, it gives CASSLHSDSRQEKLFF.

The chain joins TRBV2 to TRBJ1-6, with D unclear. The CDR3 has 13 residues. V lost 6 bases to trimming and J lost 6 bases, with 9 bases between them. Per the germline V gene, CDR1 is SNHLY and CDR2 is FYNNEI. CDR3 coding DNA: TGTGCCAGCAGGGCACAACCTAATTCACCCCTCCACTTT. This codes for CASRAQPNSPLHF.

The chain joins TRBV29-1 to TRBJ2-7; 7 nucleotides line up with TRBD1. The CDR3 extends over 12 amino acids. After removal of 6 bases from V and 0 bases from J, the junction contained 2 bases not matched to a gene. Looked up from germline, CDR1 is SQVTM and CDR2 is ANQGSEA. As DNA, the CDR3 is TGCAGCGTAGGGACAGTCTCCTACGAGCAGTACTTC. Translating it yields CSVGTVSYEQYF.

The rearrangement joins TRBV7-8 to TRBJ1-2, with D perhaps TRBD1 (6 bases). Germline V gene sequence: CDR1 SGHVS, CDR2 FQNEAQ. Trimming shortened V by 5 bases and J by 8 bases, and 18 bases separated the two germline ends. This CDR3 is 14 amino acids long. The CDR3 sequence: CASSPLGGAVGYTF. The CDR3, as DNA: TGTGCCAGCAGCCCCCTCGGGGGGGCAGTAGGCTACACCTTC.

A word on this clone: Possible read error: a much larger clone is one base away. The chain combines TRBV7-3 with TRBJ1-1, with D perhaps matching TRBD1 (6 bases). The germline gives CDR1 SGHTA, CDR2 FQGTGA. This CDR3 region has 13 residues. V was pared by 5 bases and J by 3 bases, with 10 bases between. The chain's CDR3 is CASSRQVDTEAFF. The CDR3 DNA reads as TGTGCCAGCAGCCGACAGGTGGACACTGAAGCTTTCTTT.

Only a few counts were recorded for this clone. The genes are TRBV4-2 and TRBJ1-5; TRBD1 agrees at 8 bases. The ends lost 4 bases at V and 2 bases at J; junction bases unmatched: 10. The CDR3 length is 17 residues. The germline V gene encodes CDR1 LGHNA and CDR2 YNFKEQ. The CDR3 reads CASSLNPSDRGNQPQHF. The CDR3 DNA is TGTGCCAGCAGCCTCAATCCCTCGGACAGGGGCAATCAGCCCCAGCATTTT.

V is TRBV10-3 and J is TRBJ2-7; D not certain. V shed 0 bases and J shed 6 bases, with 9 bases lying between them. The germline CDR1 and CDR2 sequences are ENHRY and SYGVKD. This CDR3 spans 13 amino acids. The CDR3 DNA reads TGTGCCATCAGTGAGTCGATCCCCGGCGAGCAGTACTTC. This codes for CAISESIPGEQYF.

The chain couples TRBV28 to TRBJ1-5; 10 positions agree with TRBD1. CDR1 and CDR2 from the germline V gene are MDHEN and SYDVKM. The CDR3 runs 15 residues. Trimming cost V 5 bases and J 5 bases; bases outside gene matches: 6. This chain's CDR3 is CASSRLTGGDQPQHF. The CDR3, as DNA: TGTGCCAGCAGTCGCCTGACAGGGGGCGATCAGCCCCAGCATTTT.

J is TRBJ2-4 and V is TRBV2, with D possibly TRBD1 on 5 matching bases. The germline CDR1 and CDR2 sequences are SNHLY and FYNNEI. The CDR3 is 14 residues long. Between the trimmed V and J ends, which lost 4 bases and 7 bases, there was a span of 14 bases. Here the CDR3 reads CASSVLAGSNIQYF. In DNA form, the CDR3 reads TGTGCCAGCAGTGTTTTAGCAGGGTCGAACATTCAGTACTTC.

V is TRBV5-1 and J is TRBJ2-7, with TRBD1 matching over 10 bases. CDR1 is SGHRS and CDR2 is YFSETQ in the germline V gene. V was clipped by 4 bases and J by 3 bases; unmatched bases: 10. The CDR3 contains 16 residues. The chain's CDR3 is CASSVGLGTGVYEQYF. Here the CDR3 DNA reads TGCGCCAGCAGCGTTGGCCTTGGGACAGGGGTCTACGAGCAGTACTTC.

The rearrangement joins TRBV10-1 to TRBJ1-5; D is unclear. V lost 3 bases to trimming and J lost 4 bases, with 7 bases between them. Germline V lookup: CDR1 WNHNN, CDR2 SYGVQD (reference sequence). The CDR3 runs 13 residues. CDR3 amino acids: CASSDQENQPQHF. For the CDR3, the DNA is TGCGCCAGCAGTGATCAGGAAAATCAGCCCCAGCATTTT.

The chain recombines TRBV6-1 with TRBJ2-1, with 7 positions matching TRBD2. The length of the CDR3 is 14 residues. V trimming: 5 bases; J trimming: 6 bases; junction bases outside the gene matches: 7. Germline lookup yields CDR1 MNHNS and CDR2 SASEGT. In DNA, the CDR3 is TGTGCCAGCAGTCAGCCCGGGACTACCAATGAGCAGTTCTTC. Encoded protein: CASSQPGTTNEQFF.

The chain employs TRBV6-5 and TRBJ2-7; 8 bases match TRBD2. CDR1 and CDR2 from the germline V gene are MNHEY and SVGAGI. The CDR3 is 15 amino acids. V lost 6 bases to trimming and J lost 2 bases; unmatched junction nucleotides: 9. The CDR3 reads CASSPRGGWTYEQYF. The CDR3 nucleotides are TGTGCCAGCAGCCCTCGCGGGGGGTGGACCTACGAGCAGTACTTC.

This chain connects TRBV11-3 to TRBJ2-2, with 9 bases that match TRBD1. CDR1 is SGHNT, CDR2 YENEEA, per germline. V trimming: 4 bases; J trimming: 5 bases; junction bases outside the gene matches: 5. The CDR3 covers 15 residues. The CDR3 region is CASSSTGGRTGELFF. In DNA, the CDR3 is TGTGCCAGCAGCTCGACAGGGGGTCGGACCGGGGAGCTGTTTTTT. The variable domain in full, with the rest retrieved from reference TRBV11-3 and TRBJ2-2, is EAGVVQSPRYKIIEKKQPVAFWCNPISGHNTLYWYLQNLGQGPELLIRYENEEAVDDSQLPKDRFSAERLKGVDSTLKIQPAELGDSAVYLCASSSTGGRTGELFFGEGSRLTVL.

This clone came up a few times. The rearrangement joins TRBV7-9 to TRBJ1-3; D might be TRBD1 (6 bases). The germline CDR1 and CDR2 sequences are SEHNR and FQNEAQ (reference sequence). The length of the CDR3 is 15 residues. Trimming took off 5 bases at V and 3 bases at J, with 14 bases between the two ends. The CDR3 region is CASSRTARRGNTIYF. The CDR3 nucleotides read TGTGCCAGCAGCCGGACAGCTCGCCGTGGAAACACCATATATTTT.

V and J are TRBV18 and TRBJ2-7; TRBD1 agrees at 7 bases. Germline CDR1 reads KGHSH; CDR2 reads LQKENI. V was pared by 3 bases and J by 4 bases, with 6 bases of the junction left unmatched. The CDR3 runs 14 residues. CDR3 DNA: TGTGCCAGCTCACCGACAGGGTCCTATTACGAGCAGTACTTC. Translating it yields CASSPTGSYYEQYF.

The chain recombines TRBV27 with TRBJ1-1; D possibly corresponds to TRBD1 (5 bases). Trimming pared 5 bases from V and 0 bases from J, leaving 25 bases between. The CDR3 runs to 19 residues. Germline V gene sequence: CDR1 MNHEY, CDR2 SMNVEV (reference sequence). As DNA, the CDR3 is TGTGCCAGCAGTCGAGACCCAACGGGACGGACTTTCATGAACACTGAAGCTTTCTTT. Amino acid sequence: CASSRDPTGRTFMNTEAFF.

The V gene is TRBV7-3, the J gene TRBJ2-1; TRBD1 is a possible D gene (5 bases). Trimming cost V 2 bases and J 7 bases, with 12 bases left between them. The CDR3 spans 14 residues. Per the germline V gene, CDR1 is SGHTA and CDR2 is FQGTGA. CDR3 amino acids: CASSLVARGNEQFF. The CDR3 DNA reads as TGTGCCAGCAGCTTAGTTGCTAGGGGTAATGAGCAGTTCTTC. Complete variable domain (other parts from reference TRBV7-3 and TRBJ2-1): GAGVSQTPSNKVTEKGKYVELRCDPISGHTALYWYRQSLGQGPEFLIYFQGTGAADDSGLPNDRFFAVRPEGSVSTLKIQRTERGDSAVYLCASSLVARGNEQFFGPGTRLTVL.

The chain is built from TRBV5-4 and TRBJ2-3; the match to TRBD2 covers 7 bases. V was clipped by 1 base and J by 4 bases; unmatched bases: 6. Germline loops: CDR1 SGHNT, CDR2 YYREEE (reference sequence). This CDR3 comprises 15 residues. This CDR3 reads CASSLSAGEADTQYF. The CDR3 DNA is TGTGCCAGCAGCTTGTCGGCGGGAGAAGCAGATACGCAGTATTTT.